The clone carrying this TCR beta chain was found once. The record originates from a study of T cells in narcolepsy. The assay was immunoSEQ multiplex PCR, and TCRdb's table has in-frame clones only and misses some. In the table there are fewer than 40,000 clones, about four fifths of which are singletons. This clonotype was obtained from a human donor in good health. Material for sequencing was memory (CD45RA-) CD4+ T cells from blood.

The CDR3 sequence is CASSVGAESSGNTIYF. CDR3 sequence (DNA): TGTGCCAGCAGCGTAGGGGCCGAGAGCTCTGGAAACACCATATATTTT. The J gene is TRBJ1-3, the V gene TRBV9; no clear D gene. Germline CDR1 SGDLS, CDR2 YYNGEE. Trimming took off 0 bases at V and 0 bases at J, with 10 bases between the two ends. The length of the CDR3 is 16 residues.